These T cell receptor beta chains were read from a single sample in a study of T cell responses to AZD1222 COVID-19 vaccine. Measured with immunoSEQ multiplex PCR; TCRdb has only the in-frame clones, and not every one. The profile shows around 140,000 clones, approximately 89% of them singletons. The sequenced sample was peripheral blood, obtained 28 days after the second AZD1222 dose. These TCRs come from an adult who received the AZD1222 COVID-19 vaccine. Both conserved end residues are part of each CDR3. The order of the fields is clone size, D gene, J gene, V gene, CDR3 protein, CDR3 DNA. A D gene is named only where the DNA matches it firmly. Some rows have no size entry. The others give once, few or many, or a class for an expanded clone.

>-|TRBD2|TRBJ2-1|TRBV9
CASSLGTSGYNEQFF
TGTGCCAGCAGCCTTGGGACTAGCGGCTACAATGAGCAGTTCTTC
>-|-|TRBJ2-5|TRBV7-2
CASSLGPGETQYF
TGTGCCAGCAGCTTAGGGCCCGGGGAGACCCAGTACTTC
>-|TRBD2|TRBJ2-2|TRBV19
CASIHSGSRTGELFF
TGTGCCAGTATCCATAGCGGGAGCCGCACCGGGGAGCTGTTTTTT
>-|-|TRBJ2-1|TRBV28
CASSWASSYNEQFF
TGTGCCAGCAGTTGGGCGAGCTCCTACAATGAGCAGTTCTTC
>-|TRBD1|TRBJ1-3|TRBV4-2
CASSQEGQGAPGNTIYF
TGTGCCAGCAGCCAAGAGGGACAGGGGGCGCCTGGAAACACCATATATTTT
>-|-|TRBJ2-1|TRBV27
CASKQGKGNEQFF
TGTGCCAGCAAGCAGGGGAAGGGCAATGAGCAGTTCTTC
>-|TRBD2|TRBJ2-1|TRBV7-2
CASSARLAGGPYNEQFF
TGTGCCAGCAGCGCCCGACTAGCGGGAGGACCTTACAATGAGCAGTTCTTC
>-|TRBD1|TRBJ1-6|TRBV3-1/TRBV3-2
CASSHLSRRDSLHF
TGTGCCAGCAGCCACCTCAGTCGGAGGGACAGCCTCCACTTT
>-|-|TRBJ1-4|TRBV9
CASSVAGQGGELFF
TGTGCCAGCAGCGTAGCTGGGCAGGGAGGAGAACTGTTTTTT
>-|-|TRBJ1-5|TRBV4-1
CASSQEYGELGNQPQHF
TGCGCCAGCAGCCAAGAATATGGGGAATTGGGCAATCAGCCCCAGCATTTT
>-|-|TRBJ1-2|TRBV7-3
CASSPRRGDLYGYTF
TGTGCCAGCAGCCCCCGAAGGGGGGATCTCTATGGCTACACCTTC
>-|TRBD2|TRBJ2-1|TRBV7-9
CASSLRVGGSQNEQFF
TGTGCCAGCAGCTTAAGAGTTGGCGGGAGTCAAAATGAGCAGTTCTTC
>few|-|TRBJ1-2|TRBV24-1
CATSDFTRVGGYTF
TGTGCCACCAGTGATTTTACGAGGGTGGGCGGCTACACCTTC
>-|-|TRBJ1-2|TRBV18
CASSPPSTNYGYTF
TGTGCCAGCTCACCACCATCAACAAACTATGGCTACACCTTC
>-|TRBD2|TRBJ2-3|TRBV24-1
CATSVRLAGTDTQYF
TGTGCCACCAGTGTCAGACTAGCGGGCACAGATACGCAGTATTTT
>-|-|TRBJ1-1|TRBV7-8
CASSSIPEGNTEAFF
TGTGCCAGCAGCTCAATCCCCGAGGGGAACACTGAAGCTTTCTTT
>-|TRBD1|TRBJ2-5|TRBV30
CAWRRTGVQETQYF
TGTGCCTGGAGGAGGACAGGGGTCCAAGAGACCCAGTACTTC
>once|TRBD1|TRBJ2-2|TRBV19
CASSSSGTGGANTGELFF
TGTGCCAGTAGTAGCTCCGGGACAGGGGGTGCGAACACCGGGGAGCTGTTTTTT
>-|TRBD2|TRBJ2-2|TRBV27
CASRVSGGGELFF
TGTGCCAGCCGGGTTAGCGGGGGCGGGGAGCTGTTTTTT
>-|-|TRBJ2-1|TRBV5-1
CASSGNGPPANEQFF
TGCGCCAGCAGCGGCAACGGGCCACCAGCCAATGAGCAGTTCTTC
>-|TRBD2|TRBJ2-3|TRBV7-9
CASSGGLADSTDTQYF
TGTGCCAGCAGCGGGGGACTAGCGGACAGCACAGATACGCAGTATTTT
>-|-|TRBJ2-2|TRBV28
CASSLVITNTGELFF
TGTGCCAGCAGTTTAGTGATTACGAACACCGGGGAGCTGTTTTTT
>-|-|TRBJ1-3|TRBV25-1
CASSDQTISGNTIYF
TGTGCCAGCAGTGACCAAACCATCTCTGGAAACACCATATATTTT
>-|-|TRBJ1-2|TRBV12-5
CASGLVLGYF
TGTGCTAGTGGTTTGGTACTGGGTTACTTC
>-|TRBD2|TRBJ2-2|TRBV6-2/TRBV6-3
CASSEAGDVGELFF
TGTGCCAGCAGCGAAGCGGGAGATGTCGGGGAGCTGTTTTTT
>-|-|TRBJ1-6|TRBV3-1/TRBV3-2
CASSRGNSPLHF
TGTGCCAGCAGCCGAGGAAATTCACCCCTCCACTTT
>-|-|TRBJ2-3|TRBV5-1
CASSLRAPSTDTQYF
TGCGCCAGCAGCTTGAGAGCCCCCAGCACAGATACGCAGTATTTT
>-|-|TRBJ1-4|TRBV5-5
CASSTRTITTNEKLFF
TGTGCCAGCAGCACAAGGACAATAACAACTAATGAAAAACTGTTTTTT
>-|-|TRBJ1-5|TRBV4-2
CASSQGPGGQLIDSNQPQHF
TGTGCCAGCAGCCAAGGACCGGGTGGACAGTTAATTGATAGCAATCAGCCCCAGCATTTT
>-|-|TRBJ2-1|TRBV10-3
CATVVGSSYNEQFF
TGTGCCACAGTCGTTGGGAGCTCCTACAATGAGCAGTTCTTC
>-|-|TRBJ2-5|TRBV15
CATSKDGLQETQYF
TGTGCCACCAGCAAGGACGGGTTACAAGAGACCCAGTACTTC
>-|TRBD1|TRBJ1-1|TRBV5-1
CASVTGEGTSEAFF
TGCGCCAGCGTAACAGGGGAGGGGACGTCTGAAGCTTTCTTT
>-|-|TRBJ2-7|TRBV20-1
CSASLTGSYEQYF
TGCAGTGCTAGTTTGACAGGCTCCTACGAGCAGTACTTC
>-|TRBD1|TRBJ2-3|TRBV30
CAWAIQGARTTQYF
TGTGCCTGGGCTATACAGGGGGCGAGGACTACGCAGTATTTT
>-|-|TRBJ2-3|TRBV5-1
CASSLGDTTDTQYF
TGCGCCAGCAGCTTGGGGGACACCACAGATACGCAGTATTTT
>-|-|TRBJ2-7|TRBV5-1
CASSLGPPEQGPYEQYF
TGCGCCAGCAGCTTGGGCCCTCCTGAGCAGGGCCCATACGAGCAGTACTTC
>-|TRBD1|TRBJ1-2|TRBV29-1
CSVEEWQGAYGYTF
TGCAGCGTTGAAGAATGGCAGGGGGCCTATGGCTACACCTTC
>-|TRBD1|TRBJ1-1|TRBV7-9
CASSSETGGASEAFF
TGTGCCAGCAGCTCGGAGACAGGGGGCGCATCTGAAGCTTTCTTT
>few|TRBD2|TRBJ2-3|TRBV11-2
CASSLVRGSGRARSDTQYF
TGTGCCAGCAGCTTAGTTCGAGGTAGCGGGAGGGCCCGATCAGATACGCAGTATTTT
>once|TRBD1|TRBJ1-5|TRBV2
CASSVGQGPWEPQHF
TGTGCCAGCAGTGTGGGACAGGGCCCATGGGAGCCCCAGCATTTT
>-|-|TRBJ1-5|TRBV12-3/TRBV12-4
CASSLQGHQPQHF
TGTGCCAGCAGTTTACAGGGTCATCAGCCCCAGCATTTT
>few|-|TRBJ2-7|TRBV28
CASSSRPGRAGHYEQYF
TGTGCCAGCAGTTCCCGCCCCGGCAGGGCTGGGCACTACGAGCAGTACTTC
>-|-|TRBJ2-7|TRBV6-2/TRBV6-3
CASSYDGRGSYEQYF
TGTGCCAGCAGTTACGACGGGAGAGGCTCCTACGAGCAGTACTTC
>-|-|TRBJ2-1|TRBV9
CASSVAGQTSYNEQFF
TGTGCCAGCAGCGTAGCAGGGCAGACTAGCTACAATGAGCAGTTCTTC
>-|TRBD1|TRBJ1-4|TRBV18
CASSPRDRTGAREKLFF
TGTGCCAGCTCGCCGAGAGACCGGACAGGGGCGAGAGAAAAACTGTTTTTT
>-|-|TRBJ2-7|TRBV7-9
CASSSHRDAYEQYF
TGTGCCAGCAGCTCACACAGGGACGCCTACGAGCAGTACTTC
>-|-|TRBJ1-5|TRBV12-3/TRBV12-4
CASSFTRDQPQHF
TGTGCCAGCAGTTTTACCAGGGATCAGCCCCAGCATTTT
>-|TRBD1|TRBJ1-2|TRBV19
CASSPGGGNYGYTF
TGTGCCAGTAGTCCAGGGGGGGGCAACTATGGCTACACCTTC
>-|TRBD1|TRBJ1-5|TRBV19
CASGTGLQPQHF
TGTGCCAGCGGGACAGGGCTTCAGCCCCAGCATTTT
>-|-|TRBJ1-5|TRBV6-4
CASSDSRPTNQPQHF
TGTGCCAGCAGTGACTCCAGGCCCACAAATCAGCCCCAGCATTTT
>once|-|TRBJ2-7|TRBV4-1
CASSQGRGGVARPYEQYF
TGCGCCAGCAGCCAAGGGAGAGGAGGGGTAGCGAGGCCCTACGAGCAGTACTTC
>-|-|TRBJ2-3|TRBV7-9
CASSLGPSDTQYF
TGTGCCAGCAGCTTAGGACCTTCGGATACGCAGTATTTT
>-|-|TRBJ1-3|TRBV20-1
CSARVLDTIYF
TGCAGTGCTAGAGTACTAGACACCATATATTTT
>-|TRBD1|TRBJ2-3|TRBV5-1
CASSFAGTGLTDTQYF
TGCGCCAGCAGCTTTGCCGGGACAGGGCTCACAGATACGCAGTATTTT
>-|-|TRBJ1-1|TRBV6-5
CASSYEGTRNTEAFF
TGTGCCAGCAGTTACGAGGGGACGCGTAACACTGAAGCTTTCTTT
>-|-|TRBJ1-6|TRBV28
CASSKGQDNSPLHF
TGTGCCAGCAGTAAGGGGCAGGATAATTCACCCCTCCACTTT